These 4 T cell receptor beta chains came from one sample sequenced in a study of blood T cells in healthy people across ages. Alongside a J-beta primer mix, a sample-barcoded 5' primer served in a second PCR lasting 7 to 11 cycles. TCRdb reprocessed the 5' RACE reads via MiXCR and lists one record per CDR3 protein. This table has 800,000 to 1,000,000 distinct CDR3 sequences, under 50% appearing once. Source material: blood. The receptors shown here come from a man aged 25-40 years in good health.

The rearrangement joins TRBV27 to TRBJ2-7, with 10 nucleotides matching TRBD1. The trim removed 2 bases at V and 2 bases at J, leaving 6 bases unmatched. Germline V gives CDR1 MNHEY, CDR2 SMNVEV (reference sequence). CDR3 length: 16 amino acids. CDR3 region: CASSLLGQGSAYEQYF. The CDR3 nucleotides read TGTGCCAGCAGTTTACTGGGACAGGGGTCCGCCTACGAGCAGTACTTC.

The chain is built from TRBV30 and TRBJ1-2; D is unclear. CDR1 and CDR2 (germline): GTSNPN, SVGIG (reference sequence). The ends were cut back, 4 bases at V and 4 bases at J, with 7 bases in the middle. The CDR3 is 11 residues long. The DNA of the CDR3 is TGTGCCTGGACCTCGGCCTATGGCTACACCTTC. Encoded protein: CAWTSAYGYTF.

The chain links TRBV27 to TRBJ1-5, with D tentatively TRBD1 (5 bases). V gave up 3 bases and J gave up 7 bases, with 19 bases separating them. This CDR3 comprises 16 residues. The V gene's germline CDR1 is MNHEY and CDR2 SMNVEV (reference sequence). The CDR3 protein is CASSLFGADRGQPQHF. The CDR3 region has the DNA TGTGCCAGCAGTTTGTTTGGGGCGGACCGTGGGCAGCCCCAGCATTTT.

The rearrangement uses TRBV27 and TRBJ2-7; no clear D. Germline values: CDR1 MNHEY, CDR2 SMNVEV (reference sequence). This CDR3 is 14 amino acids long. V gave up 3 bases and J gave up 3 bases, with 12 bases separating them. The CDR3 reads CASSLGGRLYEQYF. CDR3 DNA: TGTGCCAGCAGTTTGGGCGGTCGCCTCTACGAGCAGTACTTC.